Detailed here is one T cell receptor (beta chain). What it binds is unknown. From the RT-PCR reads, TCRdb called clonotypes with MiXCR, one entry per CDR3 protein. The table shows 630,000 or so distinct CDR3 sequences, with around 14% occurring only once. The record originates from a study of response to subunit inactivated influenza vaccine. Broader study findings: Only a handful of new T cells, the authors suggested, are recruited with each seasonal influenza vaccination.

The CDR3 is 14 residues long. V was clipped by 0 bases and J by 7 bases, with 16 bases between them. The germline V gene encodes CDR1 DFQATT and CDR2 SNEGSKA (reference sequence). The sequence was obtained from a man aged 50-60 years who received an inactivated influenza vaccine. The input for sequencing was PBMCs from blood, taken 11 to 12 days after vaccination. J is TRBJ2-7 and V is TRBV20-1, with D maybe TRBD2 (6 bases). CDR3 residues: CSARDGRGLGEQYF. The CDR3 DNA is TGCAGTGCTAGAGACGGGAGAGGACTGGGGGAGCAGTACTTC.